This entry describes one T cell receptor (beta chain). Its cognate antigen has yet to be identified. The sample holds no much larger clone one base away, and base qualities are not on file. This sample was included in a study of siplizumab effects on memory and regulatory T cells (dated by TCRdb to the late 2010s). Background for the entire study: Across 7 to 9 responder-stimulator pairs, mixed lymphocyte reactions were run as pairs, about 1 with siplizumab at around 1 ug/mL and about 1 without drug. The study examined how the anti-CD2 antibody siplizumab affects alloreactive T-cell subsets in allogeneic mixed lymphocyte reactions built from human PBMCs. Beyond this particular receptor, the publication reports: No functional confirmation was obtained for the suppressive function of proliferating Tregs from siplizumab cultures. Because sequences below about 10^-5 frequency were poorly captured, only a minor fraction of alloreactive clones could be mapped to unstimulated subsets. A naive or memory phenotype could not be assigned to roughly 75-96% of proliferating CD4+ or CD8+ clones. Siplizumab significantly lowered the cumulative frequency of alloreactive sequences that could be traced to unstimulated CD4+ memory T cells. Of the alloreactive CD4+ clones that could be mapped, the Treg-derived share averaged roughly 73% with siplizumab compared with 25% to 30% in control reactions. Compared with memory T cells, unstimulated naive T cells appeared more diverse, and naive cells seemed to make a substantial contribution to the alloresponse.

Cells from the mixed lymphocyte reactions were cocultured for 6 days at 37 degrees C. Responder PBMCs were labelled with CFSE, stimulator PBMCs were labelled with Violet Dye, and the two were mixed at a 1:1 ratio. TCRbeta CDR3 sequencing was performed on sorted unstimulated T cells and on proliferating T cells recovered from mixed lymphocyte reactions. Fresh whole blood from fewer than 11 HLA-typed healthy donors was used as the source from which PBMCs were isolated. For TCR sequencing, responder T cells that had proliferated and were CFSE-low were FACS-sorted once the mixed lymphocyte reaction was over. To prepare the library, the immunoSEQ multiplex PCR assay was applied. Each sample had some 10^5 TCR templates assayed by the deep sequencing platform. Genomic DNA extracted from sorted T cells was used for TCRbeta CDR3 sequencing. Regarding the original processing steps: The R programming language was used for clonal analysis of the TCRbeta CDR3 data. Alloreactive CD4+ and CD8+ clones were identified by comparing unstimulated samples to CFSE-low samples taken after the reaction. By matching sequences to the repertoires of sorted unstimulated Treg and non-Treg cells, each alloreactive CD4+ clone was assigned a regulatory or non-regulatory origin. What TCRdb holds here is the immuneACCESS table cut down to in-frame rearrangements. Part of the clones is not present; checked against another copy, under half of the missing clones reflect an unresolved V gene, and the others are unexplained. V and J calls and clone size are given by that table; D and trimming were obtained from the DNA. The sample data list some 5,000 clones, and roughly half of these were observed just once. The ten largest make up more than 80% of the sample.

There are 15 amino acids in the CDR3, from cysteine to phenylalanine inclusive. This entry keeps only the CDR3 DNA: 45 bases, framed from base 1. Looking up the germline V gene yields CDR1 SGHRS and CDR2 YFSETQ. V lost 4 bases and J lost 4 bases, and the count of bases not matched to a germline gene is 9. This receptor was obtained from a human donor in good health; the cells came from an allogeneic mixed lymphocyte reaction. Some clones in this sample may be carry-over from other donors' samples. Sample: CFSE-low (dividing) CD8+ T cells sorted from an allogeneic mixed lymphocyte reaction. The chain links TRBV5-1 with TRBJ2-5, with TRBD1 identical over 8 junction bases. The bases read TGCGCCAGCAGCGCTACGACAGGGGTTCGAGAGACCCAGTACTTC. This encodes CASSATTGVRETQYF.